This T cell receptor beta chain was recovered during a study of preoperative IRX-2 immunotherapy in early breast cancer. The length of the CDR3 is 15 residues. Trimming stripped 6 bases from V and 5 bases from J, with 19 bases between. TCRdb's copy holds only in-frame clones and misses some; the assay was immunoSEQ multiplex PCR. The data show about 33,000 clones, 85% to 90% seen once. The treatment here: preoperative locoregional IRX-2 cytokine immunotherapy. Samples came from a phase Ib trial of preoperative locoregional IRX-2 cytokine immunotherapy. The sequence came from a human donor with breast cancer. V usage is TRBV6-7 and J usage is TRBJ1-2, with D perhaps matching TRBD1 (6 bases). TRBV6-7 carries the ORF label, with uncertain function. The sample here was tumor tissue, taken after IRX-2 immunotherapy. The CDR3 sequence: CASRSPRGGHYGYTF. In nucleotides, the CDR3 is TGTGCCAGCAGAAGCCCCCGTGGGGGGCATTATGGCTACACCTTC.